Reported below is one T cell receptor beta chain. Its antigen is undetermined. The sample comes from a study of shared clonotypes between healthy human individuals. Study-wide findings and caveats: The sampled material consisted only of blood, and tissue repertoires are likely to differ. The study generally estimated greater richness for naive than memory subsets.

The CDR3 totals 14 residues. The ends lost 8 bases at V and 2 bases at J; junction bases unmatched: 5. The germline V gene encodes CDR1 MDHEN and CDR2 SYDVKM. At a deep level, the assay was run. Assay: immunoSEQ multiplex PCR; the TCRdb copy retains only in-frame clones and omits some. The table lists about a million clones, roughly 80% of them singletons. The chain employs TRBV28 and TRBJ2-1, with TRBD2 matching 8 bases. The sample consisted of memory CD4+ T cells from PBMCs. Regarding subset: CD45RA-negative fraction. The sequence was collected from a man in his late teens or twenties in good health. Some clones in this sample may be carry-over from other donors' samples. The chain's CDR3 is CASGLGLAYNEQFF. The CDR3 DNA sequence: TGTGCCAGCGGGCTGGGACTAGCCTACAATGAGCAGTTCTTC.